Listed below are T cell receptor beta chains from one sample, sequenced in a study of T cells in narcolepsy. Some clones are missing from TCRdb's copy, which holds only in-frame ones; the method was immunoSEQ multiplex PCR. The sample carries some 20,000 clones, 75% to 90% recorded once. Sequenced: memory (CD45RA-) CD4+ T cells from blood. The receptors stem from a human donor in good health. The CDR3 runs from the conserved cysteine through the conserved F or W. A D gene is named only where the DNA matches it firmly. Not all rows give a size; the values are once, few, many and, for expanded clones, a class.

TRBJ1-2	NA	TRBD1	TRBV10-3	CAIRGDRGPYGYTF	TGTGCCATCAGGGGGGACAGGGGTCCCTATGGCTACACCTTC
TRBJ1-4	NA	TRBD1	TRBV6-5	CASSPGQGRHEKLFF	TGTGCCAGCAGTCCTGGACAGGGGAGGCATGAAAAACTGTTTTTT
TRBJ2-2	NA	NA	TRBV14	CASSQVMAGGELFF	TGTGCCAGCAGCCAAGTCATGGCCGGCGGGGAGCTGTTTTTT
TRBJ1-1	NA	NA	TRBV6-5	CASSPGDLNTEAFF	TGTGCCAGCAGTCCAGGGGACCTGAACACTGAAGCTTTCTTT
TRBJ1-1	NA	NA	TRBV30	CAWSRTGATPEAFF	TGTGCCTGGAGTCGTACGGGGGCGACCCCTGAAGCTTTCTTT
TRBJ1-1	NA	TRBD1	TRBV7-8	CASSRIGTVNTEAFF	TGTGCCAGCAGCAGAATCGGGACAGTGAACACTGAAGCTTTCTTT
TRBJ2-2	NA	TRBD2	TRBV5-1	CATHAKASGGAGTGELFF	TGCGCCACCCACGCGAAGGCTAGCGGGGGGGCCGGCACCGGGGAGCTGTTTTTT
TRBJ2-3	NA	NA	TRBV4-2	CASSQRNGDTQYF	TGTGCCAGCAGCCAGAGAAATGGAGATACGCAGTATTTT
TRBJ2-5	NA	NA	TRBV2	CASSRTTSETQYF	TGTGCCAGCAGCCGAACCACCTCCGAGACCCAGTACTTC
TRBJ1-1	NA	NA	TRBV18	CASSPTRGNTEAFF	TGTGCCAGCTCACCCACCCGAGGGAACACTGAAGCTTTCTTT
TRBJ2-3	NA	TRBD1	TRBV29-1	CSASTGGTADTQYF	TGCAGCGCCTCGACAGGGGGGACGGCGGATACGCAGTATTTT
TRBJ1-5	few	NA	TRBV5-1	CASSLGGRGNQPQHF	TGCGCCAGCAGCTTGGGGGGTCGGGGCAATCAGCCCCAGCATTTT
TRBJ2-6	NA	NA	TRBV10-3	CAISDWGTFGANVLTF	TGTGCCATCAGTGATTGGGGTACGTTCGGGGCCAACGTCCTGACTTTC
TRBJ2-2	NA	NA	TRBV2	CASRRMDGNTGELFF	TGTGCCAGCAGAAGAATGGACGGGAACACCGGGGAGCTGTTTTTT
TRBJ2-4	NA	NA	TRBV30	CAREGAKNIQYF	TGTGCCCGCGAGGGAGCCAAAAACATTCAGTACTTC
TRBJ1-5	NA	NA	TRBV7-2	CASSLMSEQPQHF	TGTGCCAGCAGCTTAATGAGTGAACAGCCCCAGCATTTT
TRBJ2-7	NA	NA	TRBV29-1	CSVSMTAGNEQYF	TGCAGCGTTTCTATGACAGCAGGAAACGAGCAGTACTTC
TRBJ1-1	NA	NA	TRBV5-1	CASSLLANTEAFF	TGCGCCAGCAGCTTGCTGGCGAACACTGAAGCTTTCTTT
TRBJ2-3	NA	NA	TRBV2	CASSDGSNTQYF	TGTGCCAGCAGTGACGGTTCCAATACGCAGTATTTT
TRBJ2-5	NA	TRBD2	TRBV5-1	CASSLAGASGQETQYF	TGCGCCAGCAGCTTGGCCGGGGCTAGCGGGCAAGAGACCCAGTACTTC
TRBJ2-5	NA	TRBD1	TRBV18	CASSPGQQEQYF	TGTGCCAGCTCACCGGGACAGCAAGAACAGTACTTC
TRBJ2-2	NA	NA	TRBV2	CASSRTRPQTGELFF	TGTGCCAGCAGTCGGACACGGCCACAAACCGGGGAGCTGTTTTTT